This entry is about one T cell receptor (beta chain). This sample is part of a study of blood T cell repertoires in COVID-19. After removal of 2 bases from V and 0 bases from J, the junction contained 6 bases not matched to a gene. CDR3 length: 16 amino acids. In germline, CDR1 is MNHEY, CDR2 SVGEGT. Produced via immunoSEQ multiplex PCR; TCRdb's table is partial and in-frame only. In the table there are more than 60,000 clones, about nine tenths of which are singletons. Sequencing input: peripheral blood. The sequence was collected from a woman between 45 and 60 years old with active or convalescent COVID-19. J is TRBJ2-7 and V is TRBV6-2 or TRBV6-3; TRBD1 matches 8 bases. The DNA of the CDR3 is TGTGCCAGCAGTTACCCGGACAGGGCCCTCTCCTACGAGCAGTACTTC. Its translation: CASSYPDRALSYEQYF.